What follows are 26 T cell receptor beta chains derived from one specimen sequenced in a study of cytomegalovirus exposure and HLA in healthy donors. This PCR relied on a set of 60 Vbeta primers and 13 Jbeta primers. Only in-frame clones appear in the TCRdb table, and some are missing; sequencing was by immunoSEQ multiplex PCR. The table lists about 130,000 clones, 75% to 90% of them singletons. Sequencing was carried out using PBMCs. The receptors were gathered from a man aged 35-49 years in good health and CMV-seronegative.

The V call is TRBV12-5, the J call TRBJ1-2, with no clear D. Germline-derived CDR1 and CDR2 are LGHNT and FRNRAP. V was pared by 1 base and J by 8 bases, with 11 bases between. CDR3 size: 13 residues. CDR3 amino acids: CASGLGEVGGYTF. Written as DNA, the CDR3 is TGTGCTAGTGGTTTGGGGGAGGTCGGGGGCTACACCTTC.

This chain connects TRBV7-2 to TRBJ2-5; 7 bases align to TRBD2. The CDR3 spans 14 residues. Germline V lookup: CDR1 SGHTA, CDR2 FQGNSA. V lost 4 bases, J lost 3 bases, and 5 bases stayed unmatched. Here the CDR3 DNA reads TGTGCCAGCAGCTCCTGGACTAGAAAAGAGACCCAGTACTTC. Protein: CASSSWTRKETQYF. The full variable domain, in which reference TRBV7-2 and TRBJ2-5 provide the parts outside the CDR3, is GAGVSQSPSNKVTEKGKDVELRCDPISGHTALYWYRQSLGQGLEFLIYFQGNSAPDKSGLPSDRFSAERTGGSVSTLTIQRTQQEDSAVYLCASSSWTRKETQYFGPGTRLLVL.

The V and J genes are TRBV27 and TRBJ2-3; D gene ambiguous. CDR1 is MNHEY and CDR2 is SMNVEV in the germline V gene (reference sequence). V was clipped by 4 bases and J by 4 bases, with 12 bases between them. The CDR3 consists of 14 residues. CDR3 sequence: CASSSYLNPDTQYF. The CDR3 DNA reads TGTGCCAGCAGTTCCTACCTGAATCCAGATACGCAGTATTTT.

V and J are TRBV2 and TRBJ1-4, with D perhaps matching TRBD1 (6 bases). Trimming took 0 bases from V and 8 from J, leaving 13 bases between them. The CDR3 is 15 amino acids. Per germline, CDR1 SNHLY and CDR2 FYNNEI. The CDR3 DNA reads TGTGCCAGCAGTGAAGCTACAGGGTACCGGGAAAAACTGTTTTTT. It encodes CASSEATGYREKLFF.

The V call is TRBV7-9, the J call TRBJ1-1; 8 bases are shared with TRBD1. The CDR3 is 15 residues long. CDR1 and CDR2 (germline): SEHNR, FQNEAQ (reference sequence). Trimming removed 3 bases from V and 2 bases from J; junction bases left unmatched: 5. The CDR3 DNA reads as TGTGCCAGCAGCTTCCGGGGACAGGCAAACACTGAAGCTTTCTTT. Encoded protein: CASSFRGQANTEAFF.

The chain combines TRBV6-1 with TRBJ2-6; D not certain. V lost 6 bases to trimming and J lost 2 bases, with 11 bases between them. The CDR3 has 15 residues. Germline CDR1 is MNHNS and CDR2 is SASEGT. This chain's CDR3 is CASSGGSTGANVLTF. The CDR3 DNA reads as TGTGCCAGCAGCGGCGGCAGCACTGGGGCCAACGTCCTGACTTTC.

In its sample, this clone was seen a few times. The V and J genes are TRBV25-1 and TRBJ1-2, with 7 bases identical to TRBD1. The CDR3 extends over 13 amino acids. V gave up 6 bases and J gave up 8 bases; unmatched junction bases: 9. CDR1 is MGHDK, CDR2 SYGVNS, per germline. The CDR3 DNA reads as TGTGCCAGCAGGACAGGGACGGCGGGAGGCTACACCTTC. This gives the protein CASRTGTAGGYTF.

This chain uses TRBV28 with TRBJ1-2, with a weak D call TRBD1 (5 bases). CDR3 length equals 14 residues. The V end lost 2 bases, the J end lost 6 bases, and 13 bases lay between the germline ends. Germline V gene lookup returns CDR1 MDHEN and CDR2 SYDVKM. CDR3 nucleotides: TGTGCCAGCAGTTTAAGTGGGGCGCTAAATGGCTACACCTTC. Translation: CASSLSGALNGYTF.

This chain joins TRBV6-1 and TRBJ2-1, with D possibly TRBD2 on 5 matching bases. CDR1 and CDR2 (germline): MNHNS, SASEGT. The V and J ends lost 2 bases and 0 bases respectively, with 17 bases between them. The CDR3 consists of 18 residues. The CDR3 here is CASSEFWAGQSSYNEQFF. Written as DNA, the CDR3 is TGTGCCAGCAGTGAATTTTGGGCGGGCCAAAGCTCCTACAATGAGCAGTTCTTC.

The chain couples TRBV30 to TRBJ1-2, with 7 positions matching TRBD1. The V segment lost 3 bases and the J segment 3 bases; nucleotides outside the gene matches: 7. The CDR3 runs 14 residues. Germline assignment: CDR1 GTSNPN and CDR2 SVGIG (reference sequence). The CDR3 coding sequence is TGTGCCTGGAGGCGTCGTAGGGGGCACTATGGCTACACCTTC. This codes for CAWRRRRGHYGYTF.

The chain is built from TRBV18 and TRBJ1-5; 9 nucleotides match TRBD1. This CDR3 spans 15 amino acids. Losses at the gene ends were 3 bases for V and 6 bases for J; bases not matched to a gene: 6. Germline CDR1 KGHSH, CDR2 LQKENI. This chain's CDR3 is CASSPTGQGGQPQHF. CDR3 bases: TGTGCCAGCTCACCGACGGGACAGGGCGGTCAGCCCCAGCATTTT.

The chain uses TRBV7-2 and TRBJ2-1; TRBD2 matches at 7 bases. V lost 8 bases and J lost 9; bases outside the gene matches: 16. Germline V gives CDR1 SGHTA, CDR2 FQGNSA. There are 15 residues in the CDR3. In DNA form, the CDR3 reads TGTGCCAGCTCCCGCAGTTTGCGGGAGAGGGGTGAGCAGTTCTTC. Encoded protein: CASSRSLRERGEQFF.

In the case of this clone: Additional DNA sequences in this sample encode the identical CDR3. The gene calls are TRBV5-1 and TRBJ2-3; 11 nucleotides match TRBD1. V gave up 0 bases and J gave up 6 bases; unmatched junction bases: 0. Germline values: CDR1 SGHRS, CDR2 YFSETQ. The CDR3 is 14 amino acids. CDR3 nucleotide sequence: TGCGCCAGCAGCTTGGGGACAGGGGGCGATACGCAGTATTTT. This sequence encodes CASSLGTGGDTQYF.

This chain uses TRBV5-1 with TRBJ1-2, with TRBD1 identical over 11 bases. Germline CDR1 SGHRS, CDR2 YFSETQ. The junction had 4 bases not matched to a gene; V was cut back by 4 bases and J by 8 bases. This CDR3 spans 13 amino acids. CDR3 region: CASSPGQGEGYTF. The CDR3 nucleotides are TGCGCCAGCAGCCCGGGACAGGGGGAAGGCTACACCTTC.

The chain has TRBV10-3 and TRBJ2-7, with 10 bases fitting TRBD1. The germline gives CDR1 ENHRY, CDR2 SYGVKD. This CDR3 contains 16 residues. V was pared by 8 bases and J by 2 bases, with 12 bases of the junction left unmatched. CDR3 DNA: TGTGCCATCGGGCCGTCCCCGGGACAGGGGCCCTACGAGCAGTACTTC. This codes for CAIGPSPGQGPYEQYF.

The chain has TRBV5-1 and TRBJ1-4; D gene uncertain. Germline CDR1 is SGHRS and CDR2 is YFSETQ. Trimming took 4 bases from V and 12 from J, leaving 22 bases between them. There are 15 residues in the CDR3. This chain's CDR3 is CASSPQLGVGGELFF. CDR3 nucleotide sequence: TGCGCCAGCAGCCCACAACTAGGCGTTGGCGGGGAACTGTTTTTT.

The chain carries TRBV18 and TRBJ2-5, with D maybe TRBD2 (6 bases). Trimming took off 0 bases at V and 4 bases at J, with 6 bases between the two ends. The CDR3 extends over 13 amino acids. The germline CDR1 and CDR2 sequences are KGHSH and LQKENI. In DNA form, the CDR3 reads TGTGCCAGCTCACCACCGGGGGGAGAGACCCAGTACTTC. This sequence encodes CASSPPGGETQYF.

This clone was seen just once. The chain recombines TRBV29-1 with TRBJ2-7; 11 bases map to TRBD1. V trimming: 6 bases; J trimming: 6 bases; junction bases outside the gene matches: 7. Germline assignment: CDR1 SQVTM and CDR2 ANQGSEA. The CDR3 spans 13 residues. Here the CDR3 reads CSVVRGTGGEQYF. The CDR3 region has the DNA TGCAGCGTAGTGCGAGGGACAGGGGGCGAGCAGTACTTC.

This clone was detected a few times. V is TRBV6-5 and J is TRBJ2-5; tentative D call: TRBD2 (6 bases). V dropped 6 bases and J dropped 4 bases, with 12 bases sitting between them. Germline V lookup: CDR1 MNHEY, CDR2 SVGAGI. This CDR3 is built from 13 residues. CDR3 loop: CASRTTSRETQYF. The CDR3 coding sequence is TGTGCCAGCAGGACTACTAGCCGAGAGACCCAGTACTTC.

The chain recombines TRBV30 with TRBJ1-2, with no clear D. This CDR3 region has 14 residues. The V gene lost 4 bases and the J gene lost 8 bases, with 20 bases spanning the gap. Germline lookup yields CDR1 GTSNPN and CDR2 SVGIG (reference sequence). The CDR3: CAWNRGEGGYGYTF. The DNA of the CDR3 is TGTGCCTGGAATCGAGGAGAGGGAGGTTACGGCTACACCTTC.

This sequence joins TRBV5-1 and TRBJ1-2, with D tentatively TRBD1 (5 bases). Trimming took off 1 base at V and 8 bases at J, with 18 bases between the two ends. Germline lookup yields CDR1 SGHRS and CDR2 YFSETQ. The CDR3 runs 15 residues. The CDR3 coding sequence is TGCGCCAGCAGCTTGCGGATGGGTGGCGGGGGAGGCTACACCTTC. Its translation is CASSLRMGGGGGYTF.

The chain combines TRBV10-2 with TRBJ2-3; 10 nucleotides align to TRBD2. The V and J ends lost 2 bases and 2 bases, in that order; junction bases with no gene match: 7. CDR3 length equals 17 residues. Germline-derived CDR1 and CDR2 are WSHSY and SAAADI. The CDR3 protein is CASSEPGTSANTDTQYF. In nucleotides, the CDR3 is TGCGCCAGCAGTGAGCCCGGGACTAGCGCAAACACAGATACGCAGTATTTT.

The J gene is TRBJ2-1, the V gene TRBV7-9; TRBD2 matches at 8 bases. This CDR3 has 14 amino acids. Losses at the gene ends were 4 bases for V and 4 bases for J; bases not matched to a gene: 3. Germline CDR1 reads SEHNR; CDR2 reads FQNEAQ (reference sequence). The CDR3 region is CASSWTSPYNEQFF. CDR3 DNA sequence: TGTGCCAGCAGCTGGACTAGCCCATACAATGAGCAGTTCTTC.

The rearrangement joins TRBV2 to TRBJ1-5; 7 bases line up with TRBD1. The length of the CDR3 is 16 residues. Germline V lookup: CDR1 SNHLY, CDR2 FYNNEI. Trimming took 6 bases from V and 4 from J; bases not matched to a gene: 12. The DNA of the CDR3 is TGTGCCAGCAGCGGCCCGCCGACAGGGCAAAATCAGCCCCAGCATTTT. This encodes CASSGPPTGQNQPQHF.

The rearrangement uses TRBV7-6 and TRBJ1-3; a weak D match, TRBD1 (5 bases). The length of the CDR3 is 13 residues. Trimming took off 5 bases at V and 4 bases at J, with 9 bases between the two ends. Germline V lookup: CDR1 SGHVS, CDR2 FNYEAQ. This CDR3 reads CASSQGLGNTIYF. The CDR3 bases are TGTGCCAGCAGCCAGGGACTCGGAAACACCATATATTTT. Full variable domain (missing parts from reference TRBV7-6 and TRBJ1-3): GAGVSQSPRYKVTKRGQDVALRCDPISGHVSLYWYRQALGQGPEFLTYFNYEAQQDKSGLPNDRFSAERPEGSISTLTIQRTEQRDSAMYRCASSQGLGNTIYFGEGSWLTVV.

The chain carries TRBV9 and TRBJ1-2, with TRBD1 identical over 7 bases. The CDR3 spans 12 residues. After removal of 3 bases from V and 5 bases from J, the junction contained 1 base not matched to a gene. Germline-derived CDR1 and CDR2 are SGDLS and YYNGEE. CDR3 in amino acids: CASSAGGYGYTF. CDR3 bases: TGTGCCAGCAGCGCAGGGGGTTATGGCTACACCTTC.